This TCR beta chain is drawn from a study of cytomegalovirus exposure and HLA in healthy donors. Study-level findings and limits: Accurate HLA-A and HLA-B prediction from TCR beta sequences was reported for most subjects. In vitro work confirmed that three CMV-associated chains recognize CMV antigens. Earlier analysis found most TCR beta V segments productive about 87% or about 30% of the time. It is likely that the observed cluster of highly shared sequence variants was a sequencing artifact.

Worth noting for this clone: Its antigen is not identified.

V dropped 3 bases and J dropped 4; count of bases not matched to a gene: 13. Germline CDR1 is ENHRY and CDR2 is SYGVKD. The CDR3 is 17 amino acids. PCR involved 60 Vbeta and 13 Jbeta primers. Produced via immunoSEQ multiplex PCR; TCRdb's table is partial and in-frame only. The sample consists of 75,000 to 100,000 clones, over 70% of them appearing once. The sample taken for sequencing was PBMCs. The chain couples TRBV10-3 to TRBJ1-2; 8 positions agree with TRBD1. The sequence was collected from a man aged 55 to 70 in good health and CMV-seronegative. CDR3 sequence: CAISDPPGQEFSYGYTF. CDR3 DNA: TGTGCCATCAGTGATCCACCGGGACAGGAATTCTCCTATGGCTACACCTTC.